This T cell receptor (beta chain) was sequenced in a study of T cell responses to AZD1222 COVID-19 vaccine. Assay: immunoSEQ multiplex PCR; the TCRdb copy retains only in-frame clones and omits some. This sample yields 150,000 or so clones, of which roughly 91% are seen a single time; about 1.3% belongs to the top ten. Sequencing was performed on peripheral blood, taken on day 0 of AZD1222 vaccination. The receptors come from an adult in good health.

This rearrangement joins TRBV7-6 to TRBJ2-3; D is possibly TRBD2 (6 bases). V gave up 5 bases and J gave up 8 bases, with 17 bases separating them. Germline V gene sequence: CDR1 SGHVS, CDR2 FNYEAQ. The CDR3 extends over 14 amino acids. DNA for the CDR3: TGTGCCAGCAGCCCCACGGGGGAGTACGGTACGCAGTATTTT. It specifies CASSPTGEYGTQYF.